These 7 T cell receptor beta chains share one sample of origin, sequenced in a study of breast tumors, draining lymph nodes, adjacent tissues. Breast cancer patients provided tissue from their axillary draining lymph nodes. TCRdb independently ran MiXCR on the multiplex PCR reads; one entry per CDR3 protein. The data contain around 140,000 distinct CDR3 sequences, approximately 29% of them singletons. The sequencing sample was made of axillary lymph node tissue. The origin of the receptors is a female donor with breast cancer. Some clones in this sample may be carry-over from other donors' samples.

This clonotype was counted a few times. This rearrangement joins TRBV11-3 to TRBJ1-1; D is undetermined. There are 13 residues in the CDR3. Trimming removed 2 bases from V and 2 bases from J, with 6 bases in between. Germline CDR1 reads SGHNT; CDR2 reads YENEEA. CDR3 sequence: CASSLMSNTEAFF. CDR3 bases: TGTGCCAGCAGCTTAATGAGTAACACTGAAGCTTTCTTT. Based on the CDR3 plus reference TRBV11-3 and TRBJ1-1, the full variable domain is EAGVVQSPRYKIIEKKQPVAFWCNPISGHNTLYWYLQNLGQGPELLIRYENEEAVDDSQLPKDRFSAERLKGVDSTLKIQPAELGDSAVYLCASSLMSNTEAFFGQGTRLTVV.

Turning to this clonotype: The missing conserved phenylalanine or tryptophan at the end of this CDR3 makes a read error likely. The chain combines TRBV7-7 with TRBJ2-5; no reliable D call. The CDR3 consists of 14 residues. The germline V gene has CDR1 SSHAT and CDR2 FNYEAQ (reference sequence). CDR3 coding DNA: TGTGCTAGCAGCCCCTCACTTGACCGAGAGACCCAGTACCTC. Protein product: CASSPSLDRETQYL.

The chain employs TRBV24-1 and TRBJ2-7; the D gene is possibly TRBD1 (5 bases). Looked up from germline, CDR1 is KGHDR and CDR2 is SFDVKD. V was cut by 1 base and J by 9 bases, with 9 bases left in between. The CDR3 is 12 amino acids. Here the CDR3 DNA reads TGTGCCACCAGTGATTTTCAGGGTCGGCAGTACTTC. This gives the protein CATSDFQGRQYF.

There are many counts of this clonotype. This chain links TRBV4-1 with TRBJ2-5, with D perhaps TRBD1 (5 bases). Trimming stripped 3 bases from V and 7 bases from J, with 21 bases between. The CDR3 length is 16 residues. Germline CDR1 MGHRA, CDR2 YSYEKL. CDR3 amino acids: CASSQTRVRGPATQYF. DNA of the CDR3: TGCGCCAGCAGCCAGACCCGGGTAAGGGGCCCTGCGACCCAGTACTTC.

This clonotype was seen a few times. The rearrangement uses TRBV28 and TRBJ2-5, with TRBD1 matching over 7 bases. Germline CDR1 reads MDHEN; CDR2 reads SYDVKM. CDR3 length equals 18 residues. J lost 0 bases, V lost 3 bases, and 13 bases had no gene match. As DNA, the CDR3 is TGTGCCAGCAGTTTCTCGGGACAGTCTCAAAGCCACCAAGAGACCCAGTACTTC. It is translated as CASSFSGQSQSHQETQYF.

A word on this clonotype: A read error may explain this, as a much larger clone is one base away. Given the absence of the conserved phenylalanine or tryptophan at the CDR3 end, a read error is likely. This sequence joins TRBV19 and TRBJ1-3; D may be TRBD1 (6 bases). The CDR3 contains 16 residues. Looked up from germline, CDR1 is LNHDA and CDR2 is SQIVND (reference sequence). Trimming stripped 7 bases from V and 4 bases from J, with 20 bases between. CDR3 protein: CASTTGTKTGGNTIYS. CDR3 DNA: TGTGCCAGTACCACCGGGACAAAGACTGGGGGAAACACCATATATTCT.

Remarks on this clonotype: One end of the junction is discordant with germline, which a read error may explain. The CDR3 spells CASSLRSYRETQSF. The CDR3 coding sequence is TGTGCCAGCAGCCTTCGAAGCTACCGAGAGACCCAGTCCTTC. V is TRBV14 and J is TRBJ2-5; no clear D gene. The CDR3 is 14 residues long. Germline CDR1 reads SGHDN; CDR2 reads FVKESK.